This TCR beta chain was recovered during a study of CD8+ T cells in alopecia areata. Study information: Tofacitinib dosing lasted 6 to 18 months, which was then followed by 6 months off drug.

RNA was isolated and reverse transcribed to cDNA, the sequencing template. Sequencing used immunoSEQ multiplex PCR; TCRdb keeps in-frame clones, though not all of them. The sample consists of about 74,000 clones, over 25% of them appearing once. The CDR3 length is 15 residues. The V and J ends lost 2 bases and 5 bases respectively, with 18 bases between them. The germline V gene encodes CDR1 GTSNPN and CDR2 SVGIG (reference sequence). The treatment was: oral pan-JAK inhibitor, 5-10 mg twice daily. The receptor's source is a human donor with alopecia areata. Sequenced here: CD8+ T cells sorted from blood, sampled at week 4, from a patient treated with tofacitinib. This chain joins TRBV30 and TRBJ1-1, with D possibly matching TRBD1 (5 bases). CDR3 amino acids: CAWSTRGEGRTEAFF. The CDR3, as DNA: TGTGCCTGGAGTACCCGAGGGGAGGGGAGGACTGAAGCTTTCTTT.